This T cell receptor beta chain was recovered during a study of T cells after yellow fever vaccination. Findings and caveats of the study: Reappearance after the booster was seen for most primary-vaccination clones, at 96% CD4 and around 90% CD8. Abundant clonotypes from the bulk population could have been carried over as contaminants into FACS-sorted repertoires.

One entry per CDR3 protein, called by TCRdb with MiXCR from the 5' RACE reads. The sample comprises 230,000 or so distinct CDR3 sequences, about 7% of which are singletons, and more than 0.85% rests with the top ten. As regards this clonotype: Its antigen is not known.

The CDR3 is 14 amino acids. Germline V gene data show CDR1 as MNHEY and CDR2 as SVGEGT. Trimming took 3 bases from V and 6 from J, leaving 14 bases between them. Sequences were derived from CD4+ T cells sorted from PBMCs, sampled on the day of the yellow fever booster vaccination. This TCR was sampled from a man aged 25 to 40 who received the YFV17D yellow fever vaccine. V and J are TRBV6-2 or TRBV6-3 and TRBJ1-1; D might be TRBD1 (5 bases). In nucleotides, the CDR3 is TGTGCCAGCAGTTATAGCGGGGCGATATCTGAAGCTTTCTTT. Translation gives CASSYSGAISEAFF.